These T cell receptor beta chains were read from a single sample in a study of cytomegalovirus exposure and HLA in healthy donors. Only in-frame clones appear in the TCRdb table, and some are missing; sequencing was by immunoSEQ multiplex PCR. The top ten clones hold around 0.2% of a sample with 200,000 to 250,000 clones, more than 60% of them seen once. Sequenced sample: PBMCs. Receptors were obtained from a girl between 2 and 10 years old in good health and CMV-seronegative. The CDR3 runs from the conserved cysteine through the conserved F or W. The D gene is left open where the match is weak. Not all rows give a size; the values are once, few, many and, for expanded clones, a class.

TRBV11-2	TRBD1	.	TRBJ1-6	TGTGCCAGCAGCTGGGGACAGGGGGCAAGAAGGGGCTCACCCCTCCACTTT	CASSWGQGARRGSPLHF
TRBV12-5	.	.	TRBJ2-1	TGTGCTAGTGGTTTGGATACTAGCTCGCAGTTCTTC	CASGLDTSSQFF
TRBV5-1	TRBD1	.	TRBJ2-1	TGCGCCAGCAGCCCCGACAGGGGCCTCTCCTACAATGAGCAGTTCTTC	CASSPDRGLSYNEQFF
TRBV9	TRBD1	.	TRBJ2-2	TGTGCCAGCAGCATCCGGACAGGGGGCAACACCGGGGAGCTGTTTTTT	CASSIRTGGNTGELFF
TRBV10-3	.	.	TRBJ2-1	TGTGCCTCCAAGGGGGAGAGGTCCTACAATGAGCAGTTCTTC	CASKGERSYNEQFF
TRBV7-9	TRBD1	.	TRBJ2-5	TGTGCCAGCAGATCCGGGACAGGGGGAGAGACCCAGTACTTC	CASRSGTGGETQYF
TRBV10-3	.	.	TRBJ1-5	TGTGCCATCAGTGAGTCCAATAGGACAGCGTCCAATCAGCCCCAGCATTTT	CAISESNRTASNQPQHF
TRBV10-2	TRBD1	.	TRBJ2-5	TGCGCCAGCGGCTCGGGACAGCGGAGAGAGACCCAGTACTTC	CASGSGQRRETQYF
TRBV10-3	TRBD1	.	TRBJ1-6	TGTGCCATTGGGACAGAACCCTATAATTCACCCCTCCACTTT	CAIGTEPYNSPLHF
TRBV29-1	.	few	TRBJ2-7	TGCAGCGCGAATTACAGGGACGAGCAGTACTTC	CSANYRDEQYF
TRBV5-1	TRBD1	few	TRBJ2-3	TGCGCCAGCAGCTTCAGGACAGGGGTCCTTCCGGGATTTAGCACAGATACGCAGTATTTT	CASSFRTGVLPGFSTDTQYF
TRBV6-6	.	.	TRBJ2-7	TGTGCCAGCAGCCCATCAGGGGCAATCTACGAGCAGTACTTC	CASSPSGAIYEQYF
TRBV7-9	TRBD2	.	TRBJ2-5	TGTGCCAGCAGCTTAGCGTCTAGCGGGACCTGGTACCAAGAGACCCAGTACTTC	CASSLASSGTWYQETQYF
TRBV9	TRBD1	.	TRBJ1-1	TGTGCCAGCAGCCCTCATGGAGGGACAGCGAACACTGAAGCTTTCTTT	CASSPHGGTANTEAFF
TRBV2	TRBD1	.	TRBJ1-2	TGTGCCAGCAGGGAGGACAGGAATTGGTATGGCTACACCTTC	CASREDRNWYGYTF
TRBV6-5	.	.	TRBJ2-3	TGTGCCAGCAGTTACTCGCATCCCGCGAATACGCAGTATTTT	CASSYSHPANTQYF
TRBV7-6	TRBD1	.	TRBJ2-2	TGTGCCAGCAGATTGGACAGGGGGCCTACCGGGGAGCTGTTTTTT	CASRLDRGPTGELFF
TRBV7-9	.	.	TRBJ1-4	TGTGCCAGCAGCTCGGAGGGAACAGGCGAAAAACTGTTTTTT	CASSSEGTGEKLFF
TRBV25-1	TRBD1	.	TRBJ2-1	TGTGCCAGCAGTGAATTAGACAGGGGCTCGTACAATGAGCAGTTCTTC	CASSELDRGSYNEQFF
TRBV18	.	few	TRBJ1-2	TGTGCCAGCTCACCAGGCCAGGGGATAACGGTTGGCTACACCTTC	CASSPGQGITVGYTF
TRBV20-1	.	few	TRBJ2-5	TGCAGTGCTGTACTAGAGACCCAGTACTTC	CSAVLETQYF
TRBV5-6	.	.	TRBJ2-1	TGTGCCAGCAGCTTGTTAGAGCCCTACAATGAGCAGTTCTTC	CASSLLEPYNEQFF
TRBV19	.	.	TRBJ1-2	TGTGCCTCCGGGATCCAGATAGACTATGGCTACACCTTC	CASGIQIDYGYTF
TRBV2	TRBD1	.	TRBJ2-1	TGTGCCAGCAGGGGACAGGGATTGAGTAATGAGCAGTTCTTC	CASRGQGLSNEQFF
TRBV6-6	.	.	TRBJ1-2	TGTGCCAGCAGAGAACAGCAATCCTTCTATGGCTACACCTTC	CASREQQSFYGYTF
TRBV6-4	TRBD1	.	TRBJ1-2	TGTGCCAGCAGACCAGGGACAGCGGGAGACCATGGCTACACCTTC	CASRPGTAGDHGYTF
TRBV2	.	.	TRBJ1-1	TGTGCCAGCAGTTGGGACTTAGAAGCTTTCTTT	CASSWDLEAFF
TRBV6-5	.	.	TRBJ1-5	TGTGCCAGCAGCCGGGACACCGGGTATCAGCCCCAGCATTTT	CASSRDTGYQPQHF
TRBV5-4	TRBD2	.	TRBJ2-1	TGTGCCAGCAGCTTGGCTGGGACTATCCACTCCTACAATGAGCAGTTCTTC	CASSLAGTIHSYNEQFF
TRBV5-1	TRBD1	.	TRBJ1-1	TGCGCCAGCAGCCTGGACAGGGGTATGAACACTGAAGCTTTCTTT	CASSLDRGMNTEAFF
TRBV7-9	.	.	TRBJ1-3	TGTGCCATCTCGCCAGGGTCTGGAAACACCATATATTTT	CAISPGSGNTIYF
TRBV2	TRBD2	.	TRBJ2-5	TGTGCCAGCAGTGAAGGGGAGGCGGGAGAGGGCGAAGAGACCCAGTACTTC	CASSEGEAGEGEETQYF
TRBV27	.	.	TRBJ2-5	TGTGCCAGCAGTTTCCTCCCCAGCGACCAAGAGACCCAGTACTTC	CASSFLPSDQETQYF
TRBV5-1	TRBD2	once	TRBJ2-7	TGCGCCAGCAGCGAGACTAGCGGGAGTTACGAGCAGTACTTC	CASSETSGSYEQYF
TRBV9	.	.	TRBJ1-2	TGTGCCAGCAGCCCTCGAGGGAGGATGGATGGGAACTATGGCTACACCTTC	CASSPRGRMDGNYGYTF